The rows below give T cell receptor beta chains drawn from one sample of a study of sequential checkpoint blockade in melanoma. Measured with immunoSEQ multiplex PCR; TCRdb has only the in-frame clones, and not every one. The table records about 8,400 clones, over 85% of them present only once. Here the sequenced sample was CD8+ T cells sorted from blood (inferred from file names), taken from a patient given nivolumab and ipilimumab in sequence. All receptors come from a human donor with melanoma. CDR3s include the opening cysteine and the closing phenylalanine or tryptophan. A D gene is named only where the DNA matches it firmly. Clone size appears in some rows only: once, few, many, or a class for an expanded clone.

cdr3_aa,cdr3_nt,j_call,clone_size,v_call,cdr3_length,d_call
CASSLSQGTEAFF,TGTGCCAGCAGCTTAAGTCAGGGCACTGAAGCTTTCTTT,TRBJ1-1,-,TRBV7-3,13,-
CASSVSTGGYEQYF,TGTGCCAGCAGCGTAAGCACAGGGGGCTACGAGCAGTACTTC,TRBJ2-7,-,TRBV9,14,TRBD1
CASSWTADNQPQHF,TGTGCCAGCAGTTGGACAGCCGACAATCAGCCCCAGCATTTT,TRBJ1-5,-,TRBV2,14,-
CATRGLAGINEQFF,TGTGCCACCAGGGGACTAGCGGGAATCAATGAGCAGTTCTTC,TRBJ2-1,-,TRBV19,14,TRBD2
CASSQVETAGYTF,TGTGCCAGCAGCCAAGTCGAGACAGCAGGCTACACCTTC,TRBJ1-2,-,TRBV4-2,13,-
CASSPPWTGEDGYTF,TGCGCCAGCAGTCCCCCATGGACAGGGGAGGACGGCTACACCTTC,TRBJ1-2,-,TRBV5-1,15,TRBD1
CASSFRGGGTEAFF,TGTGCCAGCAGCTTTAGGGGGGGTGGCACTGAAGCTTTCTTT,TRBJ1-1,-,TRBV5-4,14,-
CASSQLREGGDTQYF,TGCGCCAGCAGTCAACTGCGGGAGGGGGGGGATACGCAGTATTTT,TRBJ2-3,-,TRBV23-1,15,TRBD2
CASSSPASVSSYEQYF,TGTGCCAGCAGCTCCCCGGCGAGCGTAAGCTCCTACGAGCAGTACTTC,TRBJ2-7,-,TRBV28,16,-
CATSAPGTGSVEQYF,TGTGCCACCAGCGCCCCCGGGACAGGGTCGGTCGAGCAGTACTTC,TRBJ2-7,-,TRBV15,15,TRBD1
CASSSVASGSDEQFF,TGTGCCAGCAGCTCAGTGGCTAGCGGGAGCGATGAGCAGTTCTTC,TRBJ2-1,-,TRBV7-9,15,TRBD2
CASSLRQGAVGTEAFF,TGCGCCAGCAGCTTGAGGCAGGGGGCAGTGGGCACTGAAGCTTTCTTT,TRBJ1-1,few,TRBV5-1,16,TRBD1
CASSDVAGGTFGPQYF,TGTGCCAGCAGTGACGTGGCGGGAGGTACCTTCGGACCGCAGTACTTC,TRBJ2-7,-,TRBV2,16,TRBD2
CASSSDWSSGNTIYF,TGTGCCAGCAGCTCCGACTGGAGCTCTGGAAACACCATATATTTT,TRBJ1-3,once,TRBV5-4,15,-
CASSFVTGGYEQYF,TGTGCCAGCAGTTTCGTTACCGGGGGGTACGAGCAGTACTTC,TRBJ2-7,-,TRBV27,14,TRBD2
CASSILITGEQYF,TGTGCCAGTAGTATTTTAATCACGGGGGAGCAGTACTTC,TRBJ2-7,-,TRBV19,13,-
CASSLNQEGPNYGYTF,TGTGCCAGCAGCTTGAATCAGGAGGGACCTAACTATGGCTACACCTTC,TRBJ1-2,-,TRBV5-6,16,-
CASSPGTGGYEQYF,TGCGCCAGCAGTCCCGGGACAGGGGGCTACGAGCAGTACTTC,TRBJ2-7,-,TRBV4-1,14,TRBD1
CAIPHGVNTEAFF,TGTGCCATACCTCACGGGGTTAACACTGAAGCTTTCTTT,TRBJ1-1,-,TRBV2,13,-
CASSSGTGGKLEQYF,TGTGCCAGCAGTAGTGGGACAGGGGGCAAGTTGGAGCAGTACTTC,TRBJ2-7,-,TRBV13,15,TRBD1
CASSVLDSPYEQYF,TGTGCCAGCAGCGTACTTGACAGCCCCTACGAGCAGTACTTC,TRBJ2-7,-,TRBV9,14,-
CAWSGFSSGNTIYF,TGTGCCTGGTCTGGTTTTAGCTCTGGAAACACCATATATTTT,TRBJ1-3,-,TRBV30,14,-
CASSLTGREVDF,TGTGCCAGCAGCTTAACCGGCAGGGAGGTCGACTTC,TRBJ2-7,few,TRBV2,12,-
CASSPGGRQFF,TGTGCCAGTAGCCCGGGGGGCAGGCAGTTCTTC,TRBJ2-1,few,TRBV19,11,-
CASSISGKVYEQYF,TGTGCCAGTAGTATTAGCGGGAAGGTCTACGAGCAGTACTTC,TRBJ2-7,-,TRBV19,14,TRBD2
CASRPGTGNTEAFF,TGCGCCAGCAGACCCGGGACAGGAAACACTGAAGCTTTCTTT,TRBJ1-1,-,TRBV4-1,14,TRBD1
CSVEDPLTGGASGELFF,TGCAGCGTTGAAGACCCCCTCACAGGGGGCGCATCCGGGGAGCTGTTTTTT,TRBJ2-2,-,TRBV29-1,17,TRBD1
CASSGLAASVDQYF,TGTGCCAGCTCAGGACTAGCGGCCTCGGTAGACCAGTACTTC,TRBJ2-5,-,TRBV5-6,14,TRBD2
CASKEDGSYEQYF,TGTGCCAGTAAGGAGGATGGCTCCTACGAGCAGTACTTC,TRBJ2-7,-,TRBV19,13,-
CASSLPTGERAEKLFF,TGTGCCAGCAGTTTACCGACAGGGGAAAGAGCGGAAAAACTGTTTTTT,TRBJ1-4,-,TRBV28,16,TRBD1
CAYSRDRQDTNTEAFF,TGCGCCTACTCCAGGGACAGGCAAGATACGAACACTGAAGCTTTCTTT,TRBJ1-1,once,TRBV23-1,16,TRBD1
CASSKEVGQPQHF,TGTGCCAGCAGCAAAGAGGTGGGTCAGCCCCAGCATTTT,TRBJ1-5,-,TRBV7-8,13,-
CASSSIRTDRDFGKLFF,TGTGCCAGCAGCTCGATACGTACAGACAGGGATTTTGGAAAACTGTTTTTT,TRBJ1-4,-,TRBV7-9,17,TRBD1
CASSGGTSGTYVTDTQYF,TGTGCCAGTAGTGGCGGGACTAGCGGGACCTATGTCACAGATACGCAGTATTTT,TRBJ2-3,-,TRBV19,18,TRBD2
CASSSGLETYEQYF,TGTGCCAGCAGTTCGGGACTCGAAACCTACGAGCAGTACTTC,TRBJ2-7,-,TRBV27,14,-
CAAGTGVYEQYF,TGTGCAGCCGGGACAGGAGTCTACGAGCAGTACTTC,TRBJ2-7,-,TRBV6-1,12,TRBD1
CASSTRDRGFRTEAFF,TGTGCCAGTAGTACAAGGGACAGGGGATTTCGGACTGAAGCTTTCTTT,TRBJ1-1,-,TRBV19,16,TRBD1
CASRHRGRQPQHF,TGTGCCAGCAGACACAGGGGGCGGCAGCCCCAGCATTTT,TRBJ1-5,-,TRBV28,13,TRBD1
CASSAGQGAGHTEAFF,TGTGCCAGCAGCGCAGGACAGGGGGCCGGGCACACTGAAGCTTTCTTT,TRBJ1-1,-,TRBV9,16,TRBD1